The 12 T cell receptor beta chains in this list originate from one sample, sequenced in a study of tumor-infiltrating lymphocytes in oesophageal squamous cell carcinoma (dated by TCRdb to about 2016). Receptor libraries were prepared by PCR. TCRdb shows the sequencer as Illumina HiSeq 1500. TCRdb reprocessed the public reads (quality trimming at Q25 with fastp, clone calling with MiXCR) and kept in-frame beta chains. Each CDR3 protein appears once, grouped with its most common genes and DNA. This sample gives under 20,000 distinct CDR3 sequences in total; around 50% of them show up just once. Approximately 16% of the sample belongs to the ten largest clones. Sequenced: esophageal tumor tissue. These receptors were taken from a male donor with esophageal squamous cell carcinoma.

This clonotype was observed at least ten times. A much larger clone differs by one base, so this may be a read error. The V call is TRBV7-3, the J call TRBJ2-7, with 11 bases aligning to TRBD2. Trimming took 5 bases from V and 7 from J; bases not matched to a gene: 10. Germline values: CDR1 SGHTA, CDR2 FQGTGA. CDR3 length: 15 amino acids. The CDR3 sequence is CASSKLAGVMDEQYF. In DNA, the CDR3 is TGTGCCAGCAGCAAACTAGCGGGAGTTATGGATGAGCAGTACTTC.

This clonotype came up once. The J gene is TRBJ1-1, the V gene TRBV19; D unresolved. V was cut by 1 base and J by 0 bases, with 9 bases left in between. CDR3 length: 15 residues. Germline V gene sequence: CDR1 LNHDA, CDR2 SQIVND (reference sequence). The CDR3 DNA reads TGTGCCAGTAGTATAGTCGGTGATTTGAACACTGAAGCTTTCTTT. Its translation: CASSIVGDLNTEAFF.

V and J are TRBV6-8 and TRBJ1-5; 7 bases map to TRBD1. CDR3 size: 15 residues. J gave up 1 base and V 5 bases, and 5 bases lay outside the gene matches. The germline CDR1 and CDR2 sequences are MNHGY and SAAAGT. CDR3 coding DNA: TGTGCCAGCAGTGCATACAGGGGAAGCAATCAGCCCCAGCATTTT. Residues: CASSAYRGSNQPQHF.

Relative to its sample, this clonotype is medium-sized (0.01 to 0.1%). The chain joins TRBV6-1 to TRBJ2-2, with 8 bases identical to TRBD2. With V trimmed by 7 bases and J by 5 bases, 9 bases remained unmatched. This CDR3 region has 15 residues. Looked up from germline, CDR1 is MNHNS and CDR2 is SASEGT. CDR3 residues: CASTPRAGGTGELFF. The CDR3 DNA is TGTGCCAGCACCCCTAGGGCGGGAGGTACCGGGGAGCTGTTTTTT.

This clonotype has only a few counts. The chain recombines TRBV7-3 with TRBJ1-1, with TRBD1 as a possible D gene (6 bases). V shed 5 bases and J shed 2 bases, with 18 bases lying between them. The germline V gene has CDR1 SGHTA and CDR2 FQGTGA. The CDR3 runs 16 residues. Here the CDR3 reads CASSPGAGVSNTEAFF. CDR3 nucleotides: TGTGCCAGCAGCCCTGGGGCAGGGGTTAGCAACACTGAAGCTTTCTTT.

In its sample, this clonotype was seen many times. The CDR3 loop is CAGRDRSPIYNEQFF. The CDR3 coding sequence is TGTGCCGGACGGGACAGGTCCCCCATCTACAATGAGCAGTTCTTC. The chain carries TRBV2 and TRBJ2-1, with TRBD1 identical over 8 bases. The V segment lost 11 bases and the J segment 3 bases; nucleotides outside the gene matches: 12. In germline, CDR1 is SNHLY, CDR2 FYNNEI. The CDR3 runs 15 residues.

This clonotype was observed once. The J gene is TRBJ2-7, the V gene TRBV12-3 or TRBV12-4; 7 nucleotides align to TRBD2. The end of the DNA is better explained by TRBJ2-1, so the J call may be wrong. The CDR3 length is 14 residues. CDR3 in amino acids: CASSSGTPINEQFF. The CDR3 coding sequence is TGTGCCAGTTCTAGCGGTACTCCTATTAATGAGCAGTTCTTC.

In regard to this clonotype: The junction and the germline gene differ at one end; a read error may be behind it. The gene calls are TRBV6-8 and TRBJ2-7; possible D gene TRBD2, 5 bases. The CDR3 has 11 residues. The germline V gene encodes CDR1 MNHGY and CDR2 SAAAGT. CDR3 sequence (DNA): TGTGCCAGCAAGAACACCGGGGAGCTGTATTTT. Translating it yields CASKNTGELYF.

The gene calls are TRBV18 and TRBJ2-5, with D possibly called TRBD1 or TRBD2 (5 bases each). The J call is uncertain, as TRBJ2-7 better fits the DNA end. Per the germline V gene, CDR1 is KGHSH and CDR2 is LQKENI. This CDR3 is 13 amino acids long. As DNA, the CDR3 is TGTGCCAGCTCACCACGCGACAGCGGCGAGCAGTACTTC. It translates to CASSPRDSGEQYF.

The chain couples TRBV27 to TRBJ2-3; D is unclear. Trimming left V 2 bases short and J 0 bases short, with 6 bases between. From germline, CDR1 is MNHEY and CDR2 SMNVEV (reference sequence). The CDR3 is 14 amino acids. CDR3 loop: CASSLRRSTDTQYF. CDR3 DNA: TGTGCCAGCAGTTTACGGCGGAGCACAGATACGCAGTATTTT.

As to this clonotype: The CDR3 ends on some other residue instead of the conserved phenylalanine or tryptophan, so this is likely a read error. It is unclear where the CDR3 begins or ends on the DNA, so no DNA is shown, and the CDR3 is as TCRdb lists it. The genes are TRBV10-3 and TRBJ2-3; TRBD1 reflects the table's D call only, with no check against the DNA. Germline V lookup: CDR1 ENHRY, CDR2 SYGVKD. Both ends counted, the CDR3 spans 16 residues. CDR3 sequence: CAISADRSPTSSTLGT.

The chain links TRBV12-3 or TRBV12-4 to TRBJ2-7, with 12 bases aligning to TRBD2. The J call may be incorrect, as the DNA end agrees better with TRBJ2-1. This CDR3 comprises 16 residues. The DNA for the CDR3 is TGTGCCAGCAGTTTGGCTAGCGGGAGGGTTACCGATGAGCAGTTCTTC. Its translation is CASSLASGRVTDEQFF.